Presented here are 21 T cell receptor beta chains from one specimen sequenced in a study of T cell responses to AZD1222 COVID-19 vaccine. Sequencing used immunoSEQ multiplex PCR; TCRdb keeps in-frame clones, though not all of them. The sample has tens of thousands of clones; just over 90% are singletons. Material: peripheral blood, obtained 28 days after the second AZD1222 dose. The receptors stem from an adult who received the AZD1222 COVID-19 vaccine.

This chain uses TRBV19 with TRBJ1-1, with 9 positions matching TRBD1. The CDR3 runs 15 residues. Trimming cost V 1 base and J 6 bases; bases outside gene matches: 6. CDR1 is LNHDA, CDR2 SQIVND, per germline (reference sequence). This CDR3 is CASSIGQGVSSEAFF. In nucleotides, the CDR3 is TGTGCCAGTAGTATAGGACAGGGGGTTAGCTCTGAAGCTTTCTTT.

This chain connects TRBV5-1 to TRBJ2-5; D remains ambiguous. V was cut by 4 bases and J by 4 bases, with 14 bases left in between. Germline V gene sequence: CDR1 SGHRS, CDR2 YFSETQ. The CDR3 runs to 14 residues. This chain's CDR3 is CASSDEVERETQYF. In DNA form, the CDR3 reads TGCGCCAGCAGCGATGAAGTGGAGAGAGAGACCCAGTACTTC.

This clone was detected only once. This chain uses TRBV3-1 (or the pseudogene TRBV3-2) with TRBJ2-1; D is ambiguous. CDR1 is LGHDT and CDR2 is YNNKEL in the germline V gene (reference sequence). The CDR3 contains 12 residues. With 3 bases removed from V and 7 bases from J, the gap between germline ends came to 7 bases. The CDR3 DNA reads as TGTGCCAGCAGCCATTTAGGGAATGAGCAGTTCTTC. It codes for CASSHLGNEQFF.

This chain uses TRBV12-3 or TRBV12-4 with TRBJ2-1; D may match TRBD1 or TRBD2 (5 bases each). This CDR3 region has 12 residues. Deletions cut 6 bases from V and 5 bases from J, with 8 bases between. The CDR3 DNA reads TGTGCCAGCAGCCTGGGGGACAATGAGCAGTTCTTC. Translated, it gives CASSLGDNEQFF.

This chain joins TRBV9 and TRBJ2-1; tentative D call: TRBD1 (6 bases). This CDR3 has 16 residues. Between the trimmed V and J ends, which lost 3 bases and 3 bases, there was a span of 16 bases. The germline CDR1 and CDR2 sequences are SGDLS and YYNGEE. The CDR3 reads CASSAPGTKVYNEQFF. Written as DNA, the CDR3 is TGTGCCAGCAGCGCACCCGGGACAAAGGTCTACAATGAGCAGTTCTTC. The variable domain in full, with the rest retrieved from reference TRBV9 and TRBJ2-1, is DSGVTQTPKHLITATGQRVTLRCSPRSGDLSVYWYQQSLDQGLQFLIQYYNGEERAKGNILERFSAQQFPDLHSELNLSSLELGDSALYFCASSAPGTKVYNEQFFGPGTRLTVL.

The CDR3 DNA reads as TGTGCCAGCAGCTCCGGGGCCCTTGAAGCTTTCTTT. This translates into CASSSGALEAFF. V is TRBV7-9 and J is TRBJ1-1, with D possibly TRBD1 on 5 matching bases. V shed 4 bases and J shed 7 bases, with 10 bases lying between them. The germline V gene has CDR1 SEHNR and CDR2 FQNEAQ (reference sequence). CDR3 length: 12 amino acids.

This rearrangement joins TRBV27 to TRBJ2-4; D call uncertain. The CDR3 contains 14 residues. In germline, CDR1 is MNHEY, CDR2 SMNVEV (reference sequence). V was shortened by 6 bases and J by 0 bases, with 9 bases between the two germline ends. The CDR3 sequence is CASRTELAKNIQYF. The CDR3 nucleotides read TGTGCCAGCAGGACGGAACTAGCCAAAAACATTCAGTACTTC.

CDR3 loop: CASSLLRGYTF. As DNA, the CDR3 is TGTGCCAGCAGCCTCTTGCGCGGCTACACCTTC. The rearrangement uses TRBV12-3 or TRBV12-4 and TRBJ1-2; D is ambiguous. Trimming removed 6 bases at V and 8 bases at J, with 10 bases between. The CDR3 length is 11 residues.

V and J are TRBV5-4 and TRBJ1-1; D possibly corresponds to TRBD1 (5 bases). Germline V lookup: CDR1 SGHNT, CDR2 YYREEE (reference sequence). This CDR3 region has 15 residues. V was clipped by 1 base and J by 3 bases, with 13 bases between them. Here the CDR3 reads CASSLRPTGDTEAFF. In nucleotides, the CDR3 is TGTGCCAGCAGCTTGCGACCAACGGGGGACACTGAAGCTTTCTTT.

The V and J genes are TRBV3-1 (or the pseudogene TRBV3-2) and TRBJ2-7; 8 bases align to TRBD1. J lost 5 bases, V lost 5 bases, and 5 bases had no gene match. In germline, CDR1 is LGHDT, CDR2 YNNKEL (reference sequence). The CDR3 is 13 amino acids. CDR3 residues: CASSRQGQDEQYF. DNA of the CDR3: TGTGCCAGCAGCAGACAGGGGCAAGACGAGCAGTACTTC.

The chain is built from TRBV18 and TRBJ1-1; TRBD1 aligns across 11 bases. Germline lookup yields CDR1 KGHSH and CDR2 LQKENI. The CDR3 has 15 amino acids. The V segment lost 3 bases and the J segment 5 bases; nucleotides outside the gene matches: 5. The CDR3, as DNA: TGTGCCAGCTCACCTCCCGGGACAGGGGGGACTGAAGCTTTCTTT. This sequence encodes CASSPPGTGGTEAFF.

This clone was seen once. The chain joins TRBV10-3 to TRBJ1-1, with TRBD1 matching over 9 bases. Germline CDR1 and CDR2: ENHRY and SYGVKD. The V and J ends lost 6 bases and 3 bases, in that order; junction bases with no gene match: 2. The CDR3 length is 13 residues. The CDR3 nucleotides read TGTGCCATCAGGGGGACAGGGTACACTGAAGCTTTCTTT. This translates into CAIRGTGYTEAFF.

V and J are TRBV4-3 and TRBJ1-2; no firm D call. V was trimmed by 1 base and J by 3 bases, leaving 6 bases between them. The CDR3 spans 13 residues. The V gene's germline CDR1 is LGHNA and CDR2 YSLEER. This CDR3 reads CASSQAVYYGYTF. Here the CDR3 DNA reads TGCGCCAGCAGCCAAGCAGTATACTATGGCTACACCTTC.

This clone was seen once. The V call is TRBV5-4, the J call TRBJ1-2, with D perhaps TRBD1 (5 bases). Per germline, CDR1 SGHNT and CDR2 YYREEE (reference sequence). V dropped 9 bases and J dropped 0 bases, with 18 bases sitting between them. The CDR3 runs 15 residues. The CDR3 sequence is CATRLGLLANYGYTF. CDR3 nucleotides: TGTGCCACACGGCTGGGACTGTTAGCTAACTATGGCTACACCTTC.

V gene TRBV7-3 combines with J gene TRBJ2-7; D gene ambiguous. CDR1 is SGHTA, CDR2 FQGTGA, per germline. Trimming removed 2 bases at V and 3 bases at J, with 8 bases between. This CDR3 region has 13 residues. The CDR3 region is CASSLDTDYEQYF. The CDR3 nucleotides read TGTGCCAGCAGCTTAGACACGGACTACGAGCAGTACTTC.

V gene TRBV4-1 combines with J gene TRBJ1-1, with D hard to call. CDR3 length equals 13 residues. The ends were cut back, 0 bases at V and 6 bases at J, with 8 bases in the middle. Germline loops: CDR1 MGHRA, CDR2 YSYEKL. CDR3 coding DNA: TGCGCCAGCAGCCAAGATCCAAACGCTGAAGCTTTCTTT. Translating gives CASSQDPNAEAFF.

This clone has a single count. The chain recombines TRBV27 with TRBJ2-1; maybe TRBD2 (6 bases). The CDR3 totals 15 residues. Between the trimmed V and J ends, which lost 3 bases and 7 bases, there was a span of 16 bases. The germline V gene encodes CDR1 MNHEY and CDR2 SMNVEV (reference sequence). In nucleotides, the CDR3 is TGTGCCAGCAGTTTTGTGTCTAGCGACGGGAATGAGCAGTTCTTC. It encodes CASSFVSSDGNEQFF.

J is TRBJ2-2 and V is TRBV19; the D gene is possibly TRBD1 (5 bases). Germline V gene data show CDR1 as LNHDA and CDR2 as SQIVND (reference sequence). This CDR3 comprises 15 residues. V was clipped by 4 bases and J by 4 bases, with 13 bases between them. As DNA, the CDR3 is TGTGCCAGTAGTAGTGCAGGGTTGGGCACCGGGGAGCTGTTTTTT. Protein product: CASSSAGLGTGELFF.

In the case of this clone: The same CDR3 also results from other DNA sequences found in this sample. CDR3 sequence (DNA): TGTGCCAGCAGCCAAGGAGAGACCCAGTACTTC. As protein: CASSQGETQYF. V is TRBV3-1 (or the pseudogene TRBV3-2) and J is TRBJ2-5, with D unresolved. The V gene's germline CDR1 is LGHDT and CDR2 YNNKEL (reference sequence). The CDR3 is made up of 11 amino acids. Trimming shortened V by 1 base and J by 4 bases, and 1 base separated the two germline ends.

J is TRBJ2-2 and V is TRBV2, with 7 bases aligning to TRBD1. The V segment lost 3 bases and the J segment 5 bases; nucleotides outside the gene matches: 6. The CDR3 consists of 15 residues. Per the germline V gene, CDR1 is SNHLY and CDR2 is FYNNEI. The DNA of the CDR3 is TGTGCCAGCAGTGAGATGGACAGGCGGACCGGGGAGCTGTTTTTT. Translating gives CASSEMDRRTGELFF.

The J gene is TRBJ2-5, the V gene TRBV7-9, with D perhaps assigned TRBD1 or TRBD2 (5 bases each). CDR1 and CDR2 (germline): SEHNR, FQNEAQ (reference sequence). Deletions cut 5 bases from V and 5 bases from J, with 21 bases between. The CDR3 totals 16 residues. The CDR3: CASSQRTAGSGETQYF. CDR3 DNA sequence: TGTGCCAGCAGCCAACGGACTGCAGGGAGTGGGGAGACCCAGTACTTC.